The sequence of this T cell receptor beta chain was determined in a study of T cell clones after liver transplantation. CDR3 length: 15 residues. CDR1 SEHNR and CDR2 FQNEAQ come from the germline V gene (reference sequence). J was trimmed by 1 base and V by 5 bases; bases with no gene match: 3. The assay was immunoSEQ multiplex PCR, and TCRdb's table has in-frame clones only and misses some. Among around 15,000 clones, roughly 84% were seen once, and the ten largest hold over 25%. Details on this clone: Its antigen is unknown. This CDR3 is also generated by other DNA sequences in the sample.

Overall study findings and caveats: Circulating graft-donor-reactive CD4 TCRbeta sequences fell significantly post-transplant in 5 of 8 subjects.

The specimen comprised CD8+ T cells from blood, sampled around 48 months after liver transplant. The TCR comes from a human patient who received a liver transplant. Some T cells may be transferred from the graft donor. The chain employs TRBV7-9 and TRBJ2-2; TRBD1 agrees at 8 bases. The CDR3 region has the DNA TGTGCCAGCAGCCTAGGACAGGGGAACACCGGGGAGCTGTTTTTT. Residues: CASSLGQGNTGELFF.